Each of the 19 T cell receptor beta chains below was sequenced from the same sample in a study of blood T cell repertoires in COVID-19. Produced via immunoSEQ multiplex PCR; TCRdb's table is partial and in-frame only. Among some 300,000 clones listed, more than 90% were seen once. Sequenced input: PBMCs or T cells enriched from blood (not recorded which). Every receptor here comes from a woman between 25 and 40 years old who had been exposed to COVID-19.

V gene TRBV4-1 combines with J gene TRBJ1-1; no reliable D call. The V gene's germline CDR1 is MGHRA and CDR2 YSYEKL. The V end lost 7 bases, the J end lost 10 bases, and 22 bases lay between the germline ends. CDR3 size: 14 residues. CDR3 amino acids: CASTGGGRRSRAFF. CDR3 bases: TGCGCCAGCACGGGCGGCGGGCGGCGTTCCCGAGCTTTCTTT.

This clone appeared a single time. The V gene is TRBV6-5, the J gene TRBJ2-5; 8 positions agree with TRBD2. Germline assignment: CDR1 MNHEY and CDR2 SVGAGI. The V and J ends lost 6 bases and 0 bases, in that order; junction bases with no gene match: 6. This CDR3 has 15 amino acids. For the CDR3, the DNA is TGTGCCAGCAGGTCAGCGGGGGCCAACCAAGAGACCCAGTACTTC. It yields the protein CASRSAGANQETQYF.

The J gene is TRBJ1-1, the V gene TRBV2, with D maybe TRBD1 (5 bases). This CDR3 has 13 amino acids. CDR1 is SNHLY and CDR2 is FYNNEI in the germline V gene. The V and J ends lost 4 bases and 2 bases respectively, with 8 bases between them. The CDR3 coding sequence is TGTGCCAGCAGTGGTGACAGCAACACTGAAGCTTTCTTT. It specifies CASSGDSNTEAFF.

V gene TRBV7-8 combines with J gene TRBJ1-4, with TRBD1 matching 10 bases. Per germline, CDR1 SGHVS and CDR2 FQNEAQ. The CDR3 extends over 17 amino acids. J was trimmed by 7 bases and V by 9 bases; bases with no gene match: 17. CDR3 loop: CASLAGTGVILGEKLFF. The DNA of the CDR3 is TGTGCCAGTCTCGCCGGGACAGGGGTCATTTTGGGTGAAAAACTGTTTTTT. Variable domain in full (rest from reference TRBV7-8 and TRBJ1-4): GAGVSQSPRYKVAKRGQDVALRCDPISGHVSLFWYQQALGQGPEFLTYFQNEAQLDKSGLPSDRFFAERPEGSVSTLKIQRTQQEDSAVYLCASLAGTGVILGEKLFFGSGTQLSVL.

CDR3 sequence (DNA): TGTGCTAGTGGTTTGGTACCGGGGGCCGGGGAGCTGTTTTTT. Translated: CASGLVPGAGELFF. The chain links TRBV12-5 to TRBJ2-2; a possible D gene is TRBD2 (6 bases). This CDR3 is built from 14 residues. Germline CDR1 is LGHNT and CDR2 is FRNRAP. Trimming stripped 0 bases from V and 6 bases from J, with 8 bases between.

The V and J genes are TRBV3-1 (or the pseudogene TRBV3-2) and TRBJ2-7, with 7 bases aligning to TRBD1. The CDR3 runs to 14 residues. The V gene's germline CDR1 is LGHDT and CDR2 YNNKEL (reference sequence). V dropped 6 bases and J dropped 0; count of bases not matched to a gene: 5. The CDR3 is CASRARDSSYEQYF. CDR3 DNA: TGTGCCAGCAGGGCAAGGGACAGCTCCTACGAGCAGTACTTC.

J is TRBJ2-1 and V is TRBV3-1 (or the pseudogene TRBV3-2); 12 positions match TRBD2. This CDR3 is built from 15 residues. Germline CDR1 is LGHDT and CDR2 is YNNKEL (reference sequence). The V gene end was trimmed by 4 bases and the J gene end by 7 bases; junction bases not matched to a gene: 5. The CDR3 loop is CASSPLAGGVNEQFF. CDR3 nucleotide sequence: TGTGCCAGCAGCCCACTAGCGGGGGGCGTAAATGAGCAGTTCTTC.

The chain joins TRBV4-3 to TRBJ2-3; D unclear. The CDR3 is 15 residues long. V was shortened by 0 bases and J by 2 bases, with 9 bases between the two germline ends. Germline CDR1 and CDR2: LGHNA and YSLEER. CDR3 in amino acids: CASSQDLRFTDTQYF. CDR3 in DNA: TGCGCCAGCAGCCAAGATCTCAGGTTCACAGATACGCAGTATTTT.

The chain recombines TRBV5-1 with TRBJ2-3; maybe TRBD1 (6 bases). V gave up 3 bases and J gave up 2 bases, with 22 bases separating them. The CDR3 spans 18 residues. Per germline, CDR1 SGHRS and CDR2 YFSETQ. Written as DNA, the CDR3 is TGCGCCAGCAGCTACGACCAGAGGGGGTTAGGGGCCACAGATACGCAGTATTTT. Translating it yields CASSYDQRGLGATDTQYF.

The V and J genes are TRBV19 and TRBJ2-2, with D possibly matching TRBD1 (5 bases). CDR1 LNHDA and CDR2 SQIVND come from the germline V gene (reference sequence). Trimming left V 6 bases short and J 2 bases short, with 10 bases between. The CDR3 extends over 14 amino acids. As DNA, the CDR3 is TGTGCCAGTAGACCTCAGGGAAACACCGGGGAGCTGTTTTTT. As protein: CASRPQGNTGELFF.

This chain connects TRBV6-5 to TRBJ1-5, with 7 bases that match TRBD1. The J segment lost 4 bases and the V segment lost 6 bases, leaving 3 bases of the junction unmatched. This CDR3 is 13 amino acids long. Germline V lookup: CDR1 MNHEY, CDR2 SVGAGI. CDR3 residues: CASRTGINQPQHF. DNA for the CDR3: TGTGCCAGCAGGACAGGGATTAATCAGCCCCAGCATTTT.

The chain joins TRBV4-2 to TRBJ2-1; TRBD2 matches 13 bases. J gave up 5 bases and V 1 base, and 2 bases lay outside the gene matches. The CDR3 contains 16 residues. Looked up from germline, CDR1 is LGHNA and CDR2 is YNFKEQ. The CDR3 nucleotides are TGTGCCAGCAGCCAAGCGGGACTAGCGGGGAACAATGAGCAGTTCTTC. Its translation is CASSQAGLAGNNEQFF.

The chain employs TRBV27 and TRBJ2-2; 14 bases are a match to TRBD2. This CDR3 comprises 18 residues. V shed 6 bases and J 0 bases; nucleotides not matched to a gene: 6. The germline gives CDR1 MNHEY, CDR2 SMNVEV (reference sequence). CDR3 region: CASSSGLAGVANTGELFF. In nucleotides, the CDR3 is TGTGCCAGCAGCTCGGGACTAGCGGGAGTCGCGAACACCGGGGAGCTGTTTTTT.

V is TRBV6-5 and J is TRBJ1-2, with 9 bases fitting TRBD1. J gave up 6 bases and V 7 bases, and 6 bases lay outside the gene matches. The CDR3 sequence is 13 residues long. Germline lookup yields CDR1 MNHEY and CDR2 SVGAGI. The CDR3 DNA is TGTGCCAGCACAATGGACAGGGGTAATGGCTACACCTTC. This gives the protein CASTMDRGNGYTF.

The chain couples TRBV19 to TRBJ1-6; no clear D gene. The CDR3 is 12 amino acids. Germline values: CDR1 LNHDA, CDR2 SQIVND (reference sequence). V shed 5 bases and J shed 9 bases, with 8 bases lying between them. This CDR3 is CASSPSVSPLHF. The DNA for the CDR3 is TGTGCCAGTAGTCCGAGCGTTTCACCCCTCCACTTT.

This clone is a singleton in its sample. This chain uses TRBV5-1 with TRBJ2-7; TRBD1 agrees at 8 bases. Per germline, CDR1 SGHRS and CDR2 YFSETQ. This CDR3 spans 15 amino acids. The trim removed 0 bases at V and 7 bases at J, leaving 9 bases unmatched. The CDR3: CASSLGGTGLREQYF. The CDR3 DNA follows: TGCGCCAGCAGCTTGGGCGGGACAGGTCTGAGGGAGCAGTACTTC.

The chain joins TRBV5-5 to TRBJ1-5, with a tentative D call TRBD1 (6 bases). Germline V gives CDR1 SGHKS, CDR2 YYEKEE (reference sequence). CDR3 size: 18 residues. Between the trimmed V and J ends, which lost 4 bases and 11 bases, there was a span of 31 bases. CDR3 DNA: TGTGCCAGCAGCAACCGAGGGGAGGGGGGCCGGATATCAGCGTCCCAGCATTTT. The encoded protein is CASSNRGEGGRISASQHF.

The chain couples TRBV4-3 to TRBJ1-1, with D perhaps TRBD1 (6 bases). Germline CDR1 reads LGHNA; CDR2 reads YSLEER. Trimming stripped 6 bases from V and 3 bases from J, with 17 bases between. This CDR3 is built from 15 residues. The CDR3 DNA reads TGCGCCAGCAGGGGGGGGGCGGCTCGGCACACTGAAGCTTTCTTT. It yields the protein CASRGGAARHTEAFF.

The V and J genes are TRBV9 and TRBJ2-3; 10 bases map to TRBD1. V gave up 0 bases and J gave up 4 bases; unmatched junction bases: 2. Germline-derived CDR1 and CDR2 are SGDLS and YYNGEE. CDR3 length: 15 amino acids. DNA of the CDR3: TGTGCCAGCAGCGTAGACGGACAGGGGGCAGATACGCAGTATTTT. This gives the protein CASSVDGQGADTQYF. The full variable domain, in which reference TRBV9 and TRBJ2-3 provide the parts outside the CDR3, is DSGVTQTPKHLITATGQRVTLRCSPRSGDLSVYWYQQSLDQGLQFLIQYYNGEERAKGNILERFSAQQFPDLHSELNLSSLELGDSALYFCASSVDGQGADTQYFGPGTRLTVL.